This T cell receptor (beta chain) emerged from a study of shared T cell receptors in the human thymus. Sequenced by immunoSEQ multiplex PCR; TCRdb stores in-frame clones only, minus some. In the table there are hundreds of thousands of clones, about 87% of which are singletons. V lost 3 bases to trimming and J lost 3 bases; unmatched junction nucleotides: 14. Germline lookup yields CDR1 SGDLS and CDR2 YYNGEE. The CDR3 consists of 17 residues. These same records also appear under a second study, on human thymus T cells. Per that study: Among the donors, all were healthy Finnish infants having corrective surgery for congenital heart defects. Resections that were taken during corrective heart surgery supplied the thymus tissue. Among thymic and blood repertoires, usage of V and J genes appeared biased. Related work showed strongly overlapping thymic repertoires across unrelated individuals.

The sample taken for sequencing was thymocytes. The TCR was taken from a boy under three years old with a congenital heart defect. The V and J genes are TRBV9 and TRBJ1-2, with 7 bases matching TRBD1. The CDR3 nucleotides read TGTGCCAGCAGCGCTAGGGACAGAGTAAATTTCTACTATGGCTACACCTTC. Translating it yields CASSARDRVNFYYGYTF.